Each of the 4 T cell receptor beta chains below was sequenced from the same sample in a study of cytomegalovirus exposure and HLA in healthy donors. The PCR made use of 60 Vbeta and 13 Jbeta primers. Clones were read by immunoSEQ multiplex PCR, and TCRdb kept only the in-frame ones, dropping some. The data show 110,000 to 150,000 clones, with 70% to 80% seen just once and around 1.7% held by the top ten. The sequenced sample consisted of PBMCs. These TCRs come from a female donor in good health and CMV-seronegative.

The chain joins TRBV4-1 to TRBJ1-1; 8 bases line up with TRBD1. The CDR3 consists of 12 residues. V gave up 4 bases and J gave up 7 bases; unmatched junction bases: 2. CDR1 MGHRA and CDR2 YSYEKL come from the germline V gene. CDR3 in amino acids: CASSRGQGEAFF. The CDR3 DNA reads TGCGCCAGCAGCCGTGGACAGGGTGAAGCTTTCTTT.

The chain has TRBV6-5 and TRBJ2-3; D remains unclear. CDR1 is MNHEY and CDR2 is SVGAGI in the germline V gene. CDR3 length: 13 residues. The V end was cut by 5 bases, the J end by 2 bases, with 8 bases between. The CDR3 here is CASSRVDTDTQYF. The CDR3 DNA sequence: TGTGCCAGCAGTCGGGTGGACACAGATACGCAGTATTTT.

The J gene is TRBJ1-5, the V gene TRBV6-6; TRBD1 matches 7 bases. The CDR3 consists of 15 residues. Per germline, CDR1 MNHNY and CDR2 SVGAGI (reference sequence). The V segment lost 7 bases and the J segment 5 bases; nucleotides outside the gene matches: 11. The CDR3 here is CASNSGTEVHQPQHF. The CDR3 DNA reads as TGTGCCAGCAATTCCGGGACAGAAGTCCATCAGCCCCAGCATTTT.

V and J are TRBV7-9 and TRBJ1-5, with D tentatively TRBD1 (5 bases). Deletions cut 5 bases from V and 2 bases from J, with 19 bases between. The CDR3 spans 17 residues. The germline gives CDR1 SEHNR, CDR2 FQNEAQ (reference sequence). The CDR3 region is CASSLGGGFGGNQPQHF. The CDR3 DNA reads TGTGCCAGCAGCCTAGGTGGGGGGTTTGGGGGCAATCAGCCCCAGCATTTT.